What follows is one T cell receptor beta chain and its context. The antigen is unknown. These data come from a study of blood T cells in healthy people across ages. About the study: Template switching retrieved approximately one barcoded beta molecule for each two T cells.

Combining a sample-barcoded 5' primer with a J-beta primer mix, a second PCR ran for roughly 6 to 12 cycles. Each CDR3 protein gets one entry after TCRdb re-called the 5' RACE reads with MiXCR. Among approximately 600,000 distinct CDR3 sequences listed, roughly three fifths were seen once. V lost 5 bases, J lost 3 bases, and 5 bases stayed unmatched. There are 16 residues in the CDR3. Broader study findings: No one knew whether donors had CMV, which possibly confounded expanded clonotype changes.

This sequence was found in a man in his fifties or sixties in good health. The rearrangement uses TRBV12-3 or TRBV12-4 and TRBJ2-3; TRBD2 matches 13 bases. The specimen was blood. The CDR3, as DNA: TGTGCCAGCAGTACGGGACTAGCGGGACCTACAGATACGCAGTATTTT. It encodes CASSTGLAGPTDTQYF.